This T cell receptor beta chain was sequenced for a study of tumor and adjacent non-tumor tissue in lung cancer. The wider study: The cohort had roughly 11 adenocarcinoma, a couple of squamous cell and 1 small cell patients. Each sample yielded some 4 million productive TCRbeta reads on average.

Study-level points and caveats: TCR diversity was significantly greater in tumor than normal lung tissue. Higher tumor TCR diversity was associated with shorter survival.

A note on this clonotype: The antigen is not known. The junction shows a germline mismatch at one end, possibly a read error.

RNA was extracted from bulk tissue without any cell sorting. Distant lung tissue was collected more than 3 cm away from the tumor edge. The CDR3 is 14 amino acids. Germline CDR1 and CDR2: SGHNT and YENEEA. The library came from three nested PCR rounds adapted from ARM-PCR protocols. One entry per CDR3 protein, called by TCRdb with MiXCR from the multiplex PCR reads. Here the sample spans roughly 48,000 distinct CDR3 sequences, around 60% being singletons. The sequence derives from a woman in her sixties or seventies with non-small cell lung cancer. The sample taken for sequencing was distant non-tumor lung tissue. The rearrangement uses TRBV11-3 and TRBJ2-1; D uncertain. The CDR3 DNA sequence: TGTGCCAGCAGCTTAGGCGCCGGTGACAATGAACAGTTCTTC. This sequence encodes CASSLGAGDNEQFF.